Listed below are T cell receptor beta chains from one sample, sequenced in a study of blood T cells in healthy people across ages. TCRdb called the 5' RACE reads again in MiXCR, with one record for every CDR3 protein. The repertoire holds roughly 1,500,000 distinct CDR3 sequences, with roughly 30% as singletons. Sequencing input: blood. These receptors came from a woman aged 25 to 39 in good health. Each CDR3 is given with its conserved first and last residue. D genes are given only for firm matches. Clone size is stated in some rows and not others, as once, few, many or a class when expanded.

V	D	J	size	CDR3	DNA
TRBV5-1	TRBD1	TRBJ1-2	few	CASSPTGNINYGYTF	TGCGCCAGCAGCCCGACAGGGAATATAAACTATGGCTACACCTTC
TRBV7-8	-	TRBJ2-1	-	CASNHVNRRNEQFF	TGTGCCAGCAACCACGTCAACAGGAGGAATGAGCAGTTCTTC
TRBV10-1	TRBD2	TRBJ2-5	-	CASRYITSGGGETQYF	TGCGCCAGCAGATATATAACTAGCGGAGGGGGGGAGACCCAGTACTTC
TRBV20-1	-	TRBJ2-5	few	CSAREALGGETQYF	TGCAGTGCTAGGGAGGCCCTGGGAGGAGAGACCCAGTACTTC
TRBV5-5	-	TRBJ2-7	many	CASSNQGYEQYF	TGTGCCAGCAGTAATCAGGGCTACGAGCAGTACTTC
TRBV29-1	TRBD1	TRBJ1-1	-	CSAGTGNTKAFF	TGCAGCGCCGGGACAGGGAACACTAAAGCTTTCTTT
TRBV3-1	TRBD2	TRBJ2-1	few	CASSPGLAGVQEQFF	TGTGCCAGCAGCCCGGGACTAGCGGGAGTTCAGGAGCAGTTCTTC
TRBV5-1	-	TRBJ2-5	once	CASSWRLTGVGETQYF	TGCGCCAGCAGCTGGCGGCTAACGGGAGTCGGGGAGACCCAGTACTTC
TRBV28	TRBD1	TRBJ1-6	-	CASSRDRGNSPLHF	TGTGCCAGCAGTCGGGACAGGGGGAATTCACCCCTCCACTTT
TRBV29-1	-	TRBJ2-7	few	CSVQGISVYEQYF	TGCAGCGTCCAGGGGATATCGGTCTACGAGCAGTACTTC
TRBV28	TRBD2	TRBJ2-7	many	CASSPLAESYEQYF	TGTGCCAGCAGTCCACTAGCGGAATCCTACGAGCAGTACTTC
TRBV4-1	TRBD1	TRBJ2-7	few	CASSRTPGQGNEQYF	TGCGCCAGCAGCCGAACACCGGGACAGGGCAACGAGCAGTACTTC
TRBV29-1	-	TRBJ2-1	few	CSVEEVSETQFF	TGCAGCGTTGAAGAAGTCTCAGAGACCCAGTTCTTC
TRBV3-1	-	TRBJ1-2	-	CASSPRPSGRGYTF	TGTGCCAGCAGCCCACGTCCATCCGGGCGTGGCTACACCTTC
TRBV10-3	TRBD2	TRBJ2-1	few	CAISSTSGSYEQFF	TGTGCCATCAGCTCGACTAGCGGGAGCTATGAGCAGTTCTTC
TRBV6-1	-	TRBJ2-2	few	CASSEVQGETGELFF	TGTGCCAGCAGTGAAGTCCAGGGTGAGACCGGGGAGCTGTTTTTT
TRBV28	-	TRBJ2-7	-	CASSLLLGQGKVEQYF	TGTGCCAGCAGTTTACTCTTGGGGCAGGGGAAGGTCGAGCAGTACTTC
TRBV6-5	-	TRBJ1-5	-	CASSYGTAFPQHF	TGTGCCAGCAGTTACGGCACCGCTTTTCCCCAGCATTTT
TRBV6-5	-	TRBJ1-5	few	CASSYSNRERYSNQPQHF	TGTGCCAGCAGTTACTCGAACAGGGAACGATATAGCAATCAGCCCCAGCATTTT
TRBV10-1	-	TRBJ2-5	few	CASSEGDRAAQYF	TGCGCCAGCAGTGAGGGGGACCGGGCGGCCCAGTACTTC
TRBV20-1	TRBD1	TRBJ2-7	-	CSARGQGFSYEQYF	TGCAGTGCTAGGGGACAGGGATTCTCCTACGAGCAGTACTTC
TRBV7-3	TRBD2	TRBJ2-1	-	CASSSLAGAERNEQFF	TGTGCCAGCAGCTCCTTAGCGGGCGCCGAGCGCAATGAGCAGTTCTTC
TRBV27	-	TRBJ2-3	-	CASSFNGARRVTDTQYF	TGTGCCAGCAGTTTTAACGGGGCCAGGAGGGTCACAGATACGCAGTATTTT
TRBV18	-	TRBJ1-1	-	CASSPPLRIMNTEAFF	TGTGCTAGCTCACCACCGTTAAGGATTATGAACACTGAAGCTTTCTTT
TRBV10-3	-	TRBJ2-7	-	CAISELSREVPSYEQYF	TGTGCCATCAGTGAGTTATCAAGAGAGGTCCCGTCCTACGAGCAGTACTTC
TRBV4-1	-	TRBJ2-5	few	CASSQKTLRDRETQYF	TGCGCCAGCAGCCAAAAAACGCTTCGGGATAGAGAGACCCAGTACTTC
TRBV27	-	TRBJ2-7	few	CASSSKGGYEQYF	TGTGCCAGCAGTTCTAAAGGGGGGTACGAGCAGTACTTC
TRBV20-1	TRBD1	TRBJ2-7	-	CSARWEDRVYEQYF	TGCAGTGCTAGATGGGAGGACAGGGTCTACGAGCAGTACTTC
TRBV28	-	TRBJ2-4	-	CVSSPLDGKNIQYF	TGTGTCAGCAGTCCCCTCGACGGCAAAAACATTCAGTACTTC
TRBV20-1	-	TRBJ1-2	few	CSAYTANYGYTF	TGCAGTGCTTATACTGCTAACTATGGCTACACCTTC
TRBV12-3/TRBV12-4	-	TRBJ2-1	few	CASSFTNNEQFF	TGTGCCAGCAGTTTTACAAACAATGAGCAGTTCTTC
TRBV30	-	TRBJ2-3	-	CAWRGISTDTQYF	TGTGCCTGGAGGGGCATCAGCACAGATACGCAGTATTTT
TRBV7-3	-	TRBJ2-5	few	CASSLSASTTETQYF	TGTGCCAGCAGCTTAAGTGCGTCGACTACCGAGACCCAGTACTTC
TRBV6-6	-	TRBJ2-7	-	CASSYGGVSSYEQYF	TGTGCCAGCAGTTATGGAGGGGTGAGCTCCTACGAGCAGTACTTC
TRBV2	TRBD1	TRBJ1-1	few	CASSTTGAGRAFF	TGTGCCAGCAGTACGACAGGGGCCGGACGAGCTTTCTTT
TRBV25-1	TRBD2	TRBJ2-5	few	CASSSVGGGLQETQYF	TGTGCCAGCAGCTCCGTCGGGGGGGGGCTCCAAGAGACCCAGTACTTC
TRBV2	-	TRBJ2-7	-	CASSDRTSPYEQYF	TGTGCCAGCAGTGACAGGACCTCTCCCTACGAGCAGTACTTC
TRBV20-1	-	TRBJ2-3	-	CSARSISTDTQYF	TGCAGTGCTAGGTCGATTAGCACAGATACGCAGTATTTT
TRBV7-2	-	TRBJ1-1	-	CASSLGRKNTEAFF	TGTGCCAGCAGCTTAGGAAGGAAGAACACTGAAGCTTTCTTT
TRBV27	TRBD2	TRBJ2-3	-	CASSLSSSGLAGSTDAQYF	TGTGCCAGCAGTTTATCCTCCTCAGGACTAGCGGGGAGCACAGATGCGCAGTATTTT
TRBV11-2	TRBD2	TRBJ2-3	-	CASSRGLAGEARTDTQYF	TGTGCCAGCAGCCGGGGACTAGCGGGGGAAGCTCGCACAGATACGCAGTATTTT
TRBV9	-	TRBJ2-5	-	CASSVAGTGTEQYF	TGTGCCAGCAGCGTAGCGGGGACTGGGACAGAGCAGTACTTC